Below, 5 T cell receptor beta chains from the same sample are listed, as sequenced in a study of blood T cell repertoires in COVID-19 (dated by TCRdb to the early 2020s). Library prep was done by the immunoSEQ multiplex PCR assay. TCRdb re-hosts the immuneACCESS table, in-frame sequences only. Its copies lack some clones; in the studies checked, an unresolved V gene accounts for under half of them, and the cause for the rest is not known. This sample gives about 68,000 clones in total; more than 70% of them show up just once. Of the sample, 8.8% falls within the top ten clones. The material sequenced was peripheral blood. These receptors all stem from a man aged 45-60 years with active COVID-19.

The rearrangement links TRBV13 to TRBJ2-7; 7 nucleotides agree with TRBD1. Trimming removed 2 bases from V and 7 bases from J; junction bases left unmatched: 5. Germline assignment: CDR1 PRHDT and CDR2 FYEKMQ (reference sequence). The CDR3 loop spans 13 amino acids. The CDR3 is CASSLRGRLEQYF. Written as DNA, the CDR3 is TGTGCCAGCAGCTTAAGGGGGCGGTTGGAGCAGTACTTC.

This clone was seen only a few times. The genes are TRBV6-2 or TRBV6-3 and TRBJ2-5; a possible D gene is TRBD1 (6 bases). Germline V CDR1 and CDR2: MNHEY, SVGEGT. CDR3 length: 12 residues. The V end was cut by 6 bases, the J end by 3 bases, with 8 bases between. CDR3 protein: CASSPGEETQYF. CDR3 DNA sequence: TGTGCCAGCAGCCCAGGGGAAGAGACCCAGTACTTC.

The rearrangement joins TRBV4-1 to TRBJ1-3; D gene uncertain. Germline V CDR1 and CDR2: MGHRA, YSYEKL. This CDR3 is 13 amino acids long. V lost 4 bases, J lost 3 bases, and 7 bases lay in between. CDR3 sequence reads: CASSPVLGNTIYF. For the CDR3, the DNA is TGCGCCAGCAGCCCGGTTCTTGGAAACACCATATATTTT.

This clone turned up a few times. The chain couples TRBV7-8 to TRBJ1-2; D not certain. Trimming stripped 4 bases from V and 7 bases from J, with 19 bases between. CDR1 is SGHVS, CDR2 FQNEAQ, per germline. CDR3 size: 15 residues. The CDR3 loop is CASSSSGGEWGGYTF. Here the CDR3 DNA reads TGTGCCAGCAGCTCCAGCGGTGGGGAATGGGGTGGCTACACCTTC.

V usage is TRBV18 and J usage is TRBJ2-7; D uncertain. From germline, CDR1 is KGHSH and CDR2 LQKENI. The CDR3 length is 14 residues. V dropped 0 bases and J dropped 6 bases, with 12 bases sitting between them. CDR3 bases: TGTGCCAGCTCACCACCGAAGGTAGCCTCCGAGCAGTACTTC. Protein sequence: CASSPPKVASEQYF.